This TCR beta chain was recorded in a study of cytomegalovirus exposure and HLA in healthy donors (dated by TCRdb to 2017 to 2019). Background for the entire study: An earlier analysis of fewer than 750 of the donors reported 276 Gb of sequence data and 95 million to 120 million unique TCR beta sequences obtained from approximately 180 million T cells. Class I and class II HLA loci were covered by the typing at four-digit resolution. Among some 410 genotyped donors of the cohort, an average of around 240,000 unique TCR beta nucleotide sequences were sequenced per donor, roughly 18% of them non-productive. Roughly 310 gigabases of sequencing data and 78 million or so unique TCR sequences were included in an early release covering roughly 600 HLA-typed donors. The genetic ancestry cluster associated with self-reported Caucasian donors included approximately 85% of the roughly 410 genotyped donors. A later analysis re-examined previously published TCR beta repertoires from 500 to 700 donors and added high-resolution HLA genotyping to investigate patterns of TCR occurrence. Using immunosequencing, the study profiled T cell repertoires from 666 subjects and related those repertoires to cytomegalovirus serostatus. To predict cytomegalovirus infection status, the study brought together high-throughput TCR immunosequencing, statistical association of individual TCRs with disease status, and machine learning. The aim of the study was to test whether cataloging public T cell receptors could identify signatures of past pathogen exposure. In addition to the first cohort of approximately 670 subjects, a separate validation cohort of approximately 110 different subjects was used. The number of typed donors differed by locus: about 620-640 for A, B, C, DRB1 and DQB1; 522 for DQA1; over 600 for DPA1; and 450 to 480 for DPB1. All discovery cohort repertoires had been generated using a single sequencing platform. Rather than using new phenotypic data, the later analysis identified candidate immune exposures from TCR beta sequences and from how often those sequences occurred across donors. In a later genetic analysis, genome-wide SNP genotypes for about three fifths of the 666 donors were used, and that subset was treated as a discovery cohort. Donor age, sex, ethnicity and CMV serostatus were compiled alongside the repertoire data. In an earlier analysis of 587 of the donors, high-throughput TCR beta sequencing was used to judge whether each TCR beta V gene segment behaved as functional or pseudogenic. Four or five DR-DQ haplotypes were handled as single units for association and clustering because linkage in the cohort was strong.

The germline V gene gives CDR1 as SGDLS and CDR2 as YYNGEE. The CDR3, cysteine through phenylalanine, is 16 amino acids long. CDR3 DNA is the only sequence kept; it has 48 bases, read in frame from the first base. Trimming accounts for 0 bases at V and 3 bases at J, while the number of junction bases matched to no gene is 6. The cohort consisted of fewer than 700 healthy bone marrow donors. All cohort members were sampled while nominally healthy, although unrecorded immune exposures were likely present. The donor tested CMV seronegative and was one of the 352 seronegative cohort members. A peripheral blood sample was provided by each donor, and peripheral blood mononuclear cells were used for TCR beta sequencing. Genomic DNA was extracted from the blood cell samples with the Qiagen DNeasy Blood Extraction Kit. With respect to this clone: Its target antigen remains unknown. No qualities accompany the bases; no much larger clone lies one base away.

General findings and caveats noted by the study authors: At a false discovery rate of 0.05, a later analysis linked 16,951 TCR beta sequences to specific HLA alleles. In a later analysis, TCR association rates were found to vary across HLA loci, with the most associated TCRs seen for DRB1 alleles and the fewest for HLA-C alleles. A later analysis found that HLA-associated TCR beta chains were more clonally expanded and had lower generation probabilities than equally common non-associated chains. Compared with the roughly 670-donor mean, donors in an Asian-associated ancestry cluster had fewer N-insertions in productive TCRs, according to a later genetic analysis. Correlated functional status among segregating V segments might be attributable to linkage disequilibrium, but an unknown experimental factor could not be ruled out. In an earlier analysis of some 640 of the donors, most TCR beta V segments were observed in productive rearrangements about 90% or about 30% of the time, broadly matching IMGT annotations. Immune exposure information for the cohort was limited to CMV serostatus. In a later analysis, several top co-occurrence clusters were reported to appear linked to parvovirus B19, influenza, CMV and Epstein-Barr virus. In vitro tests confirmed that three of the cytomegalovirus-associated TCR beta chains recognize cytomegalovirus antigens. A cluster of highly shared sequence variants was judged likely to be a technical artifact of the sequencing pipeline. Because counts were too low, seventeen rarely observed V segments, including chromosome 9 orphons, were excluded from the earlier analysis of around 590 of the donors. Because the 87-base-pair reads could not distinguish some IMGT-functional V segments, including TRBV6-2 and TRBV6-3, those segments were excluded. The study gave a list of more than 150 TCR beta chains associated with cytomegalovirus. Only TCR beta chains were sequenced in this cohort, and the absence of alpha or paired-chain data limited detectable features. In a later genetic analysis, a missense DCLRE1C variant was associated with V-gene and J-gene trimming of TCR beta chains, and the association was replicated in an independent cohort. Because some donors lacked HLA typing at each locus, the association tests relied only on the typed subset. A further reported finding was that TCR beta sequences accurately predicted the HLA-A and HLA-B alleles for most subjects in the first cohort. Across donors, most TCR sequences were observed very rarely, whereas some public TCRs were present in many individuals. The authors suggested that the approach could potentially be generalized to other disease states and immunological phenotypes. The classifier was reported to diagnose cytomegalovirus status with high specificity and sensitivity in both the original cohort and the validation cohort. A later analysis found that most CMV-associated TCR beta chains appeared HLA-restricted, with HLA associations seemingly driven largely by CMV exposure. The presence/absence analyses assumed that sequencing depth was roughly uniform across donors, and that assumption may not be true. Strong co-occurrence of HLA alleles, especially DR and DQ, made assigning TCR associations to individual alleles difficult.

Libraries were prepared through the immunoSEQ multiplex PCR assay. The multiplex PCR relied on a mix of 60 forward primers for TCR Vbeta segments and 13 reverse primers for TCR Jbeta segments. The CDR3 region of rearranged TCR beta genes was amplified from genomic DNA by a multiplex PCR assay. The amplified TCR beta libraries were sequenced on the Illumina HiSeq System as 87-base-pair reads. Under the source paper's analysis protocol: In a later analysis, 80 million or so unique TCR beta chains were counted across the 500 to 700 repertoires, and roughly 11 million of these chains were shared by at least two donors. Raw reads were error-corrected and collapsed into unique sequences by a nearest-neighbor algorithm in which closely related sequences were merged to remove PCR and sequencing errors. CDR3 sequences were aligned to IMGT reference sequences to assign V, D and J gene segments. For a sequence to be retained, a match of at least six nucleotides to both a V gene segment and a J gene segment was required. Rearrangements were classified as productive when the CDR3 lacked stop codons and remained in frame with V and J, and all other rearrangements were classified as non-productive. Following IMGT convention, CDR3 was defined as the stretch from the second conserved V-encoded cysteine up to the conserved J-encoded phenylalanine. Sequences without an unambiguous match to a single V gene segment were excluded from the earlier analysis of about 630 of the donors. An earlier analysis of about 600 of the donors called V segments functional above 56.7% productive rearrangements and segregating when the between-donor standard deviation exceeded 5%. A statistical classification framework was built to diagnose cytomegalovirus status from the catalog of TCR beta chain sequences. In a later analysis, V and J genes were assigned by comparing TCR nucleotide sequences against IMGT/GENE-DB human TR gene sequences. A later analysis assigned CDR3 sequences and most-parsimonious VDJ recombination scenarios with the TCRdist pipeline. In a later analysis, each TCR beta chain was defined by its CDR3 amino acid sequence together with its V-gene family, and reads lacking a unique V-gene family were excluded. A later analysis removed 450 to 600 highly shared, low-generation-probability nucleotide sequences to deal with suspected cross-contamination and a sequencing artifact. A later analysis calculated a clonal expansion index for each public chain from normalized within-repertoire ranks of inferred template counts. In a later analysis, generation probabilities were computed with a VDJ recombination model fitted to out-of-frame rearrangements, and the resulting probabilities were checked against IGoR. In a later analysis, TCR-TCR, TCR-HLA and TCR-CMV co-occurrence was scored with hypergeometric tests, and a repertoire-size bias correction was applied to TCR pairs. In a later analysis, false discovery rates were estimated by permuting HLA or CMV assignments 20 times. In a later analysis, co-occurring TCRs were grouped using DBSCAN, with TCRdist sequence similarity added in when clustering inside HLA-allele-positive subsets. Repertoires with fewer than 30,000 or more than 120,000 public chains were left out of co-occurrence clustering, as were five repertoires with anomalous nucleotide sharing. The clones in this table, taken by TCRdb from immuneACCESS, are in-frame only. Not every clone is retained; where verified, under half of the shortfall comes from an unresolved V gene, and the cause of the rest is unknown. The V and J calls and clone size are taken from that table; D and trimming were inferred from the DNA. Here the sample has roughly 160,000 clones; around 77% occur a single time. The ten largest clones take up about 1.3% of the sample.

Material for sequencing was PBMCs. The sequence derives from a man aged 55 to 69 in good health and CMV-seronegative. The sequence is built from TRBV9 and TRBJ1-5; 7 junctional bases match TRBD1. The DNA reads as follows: TGTGCCAGCAGCGTAGGACAGGGCCCCTTCAATCAGCCCCAGCATTTT. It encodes CASSVGQGPFNQPQHF.